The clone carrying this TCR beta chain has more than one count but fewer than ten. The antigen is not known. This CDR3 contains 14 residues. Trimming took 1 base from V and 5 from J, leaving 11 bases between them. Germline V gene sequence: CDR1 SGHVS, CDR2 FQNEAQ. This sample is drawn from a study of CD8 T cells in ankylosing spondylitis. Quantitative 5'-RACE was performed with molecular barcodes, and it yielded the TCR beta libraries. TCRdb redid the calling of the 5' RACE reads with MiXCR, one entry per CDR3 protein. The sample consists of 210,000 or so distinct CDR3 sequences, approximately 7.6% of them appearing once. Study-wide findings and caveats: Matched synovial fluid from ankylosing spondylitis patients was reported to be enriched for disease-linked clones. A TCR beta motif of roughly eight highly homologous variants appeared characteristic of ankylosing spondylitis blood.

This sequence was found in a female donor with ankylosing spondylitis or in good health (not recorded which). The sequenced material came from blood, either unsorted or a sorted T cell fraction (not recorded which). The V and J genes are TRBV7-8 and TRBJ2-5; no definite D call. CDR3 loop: CASSLGRTHETQYF. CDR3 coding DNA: TGTGCCAGCAGCTTAGGAAGAACCCACGAGACCCAGTACTTC.